The 20 T cell receptor beta chains reported below all come from one sample, sequenced in a study of blood T cell repertoires in COVID-19. TCRdb keeps only in-frame clones here, not all; method: immunoSEQ multiplex PCR. The sample has tens of thousands of clones; nearly 90% are singletons. Input material: peripheral blood. Receptor source: a man in his sixties or seventies with acute or convalescent COVID-19.

This chain uses TRBV24-1 with TRBJ2-7; 9 bases line up with TRBD1. This CDR3 contains 15 residues. Germline CDR1 KGHDR, CDR2 SFDVKD. Germline trimming cut 5 bases from V and 7 bases from J; bases unmatched to any gene: 11. The CDR3 loop reads CATSASDRGFGEQYF. In nucleotides, the CDR3 is TGTGCCACCAGTGCATCGGACAGGGGCTTTGGGGAGCAGTACTTC.

The gene calls are TRBV6-6 and TRBJ1-4; a weak D match, TRBD1 (5 bases). CDR3 size: 15 residues. Germline CDR1 and CDR2: MNHNY and SVGAGI (reference sequence). V lost 5 bases and J 4 bases, leaving 14 bases between the germline ends. DNA for the CDR3: TGTGCCAGCAGTCACAGGCACAGGATTAATGAAAAACTGTTTTTT. It specifies CASSHRHRINEKLFF.

V is TRBV13 and J is TRBJ2-3; 9 nucleotides align to TRBD1. This CDR3 contains 13 residues. The germline V gene has CDR1 PRHDT and CDR2 FYEKMQ (reference sequence). V trimming: 5 bases; J trimming: 6 bases; junction bases outside the gene matches: 3. The CDR3 sequence: CASSGTGGDTQYF. The CDR3, as DNA: TGTGCCAGCAGCGGAACAGGGGGCGATACGCAGTATTTT.

V usage is TRBV6-5 and J usage is TRBJ1-5, with 11 bases identical to TRBD1. The CDR3 is made up of 15 amino acids. Unmatched junction bases numbered 2, after V lost 6 bases and J lost 1 base. Germline CDR1 reads MNHEY; CDR2 reads SVGAGI. DNA of the CDR3: TGTGCCAGCAGCGGACAGGGGGCGAGCAATCAGCCCCAGCATTTT. Protein: CASSGQGASNQPQHF.

The gene calls are TRBV2 and TRBJ2-3; D perhaps matches TRBD2 (6 bases). V shed 6 bases and J shed 0 bases, with 31 bases lying between them. Germline assignment: CDR1 SNHLY and CDR2 FYNNEI. The CDR3 loop spans 21 amino acids. CDR3 in DNA: TGTGCCAGCAGCGGAGAGGTTAGAGAGTCGGTGGGGGGACCTAGCACAGATACGCAGTATTTT. It specifies CASSGEVRESVGGPSTDTQYF.

The chain combines TRBV4-3 with TRBJ2-7; 9 bases are a match to TRBD2. This CDR3 comprises 18 residues. Germline trimming cut 0 bases from V and 0 bases from J; bases unmatched to any gene: 9. Germline CDR1 is LGHNA and CDR2 is YSLEER. CDR3 protein: CASSQDLPSGISSYEQYF. The DNA for the CDR3 is TGCGCCAGCAGCCAAGATCTTCCTAGCGGGATTAGCTCCTACGAGCAGTACTTC.

This chain links TRBV7-2 with TRBJ2-5; D not certain. This CDR3 has 15 amino acids. The V and J ends lost 5 bases and 1 base respectively, with 14 bases between them. The V gene's germline CDR1 is SGHTA and CDR2 FQGNSA. CDR3 in DNA: TGTGCCAGCAGCCGGTATCGGGTCCCCCAAGAGACCCAGTACTTC. It translates to CASSRYRVPQETQYF.

The V gene is TRBV6-5, the J gene TRBJ2-7; 11 bases fit TRBD1. V lost 0 bases, J lost 4 bases, and 2 bases stayed unmatched. The CDR3 length is 15 residues. In germline, CDR1 is MNHEY, CDR2 SVGAGI. This CDR3 reads CASSYSGTGGYEQYF. CDR3 bases: TGTGCCAGCAGTTACTCGGGGACAGGGGGTTACGAGCAGTACTTC.

The rearrangement uses TRBV20-1 and TRBJ2-1; no firm D call. The CDR3 extends over 11 amino acids. CDR1 is DFQATT and CDR2 is SNEGSKA in the germline V gene (reference sequence). V was trimmed by 3 bases and J by 10 bases, leaving 10 bases between them. CDR3: CSASSLWEQFF. The CDR3 bases are TGCAGTGCTAGTAGCTTGTGGGAGCAGTTCTTC.

This clone was counted between two and nine times. This CDR3 is CAISGSLTQGGTEAFF. The CDR3 DNA reads as TGTGCCATCAGTGGTTCGTTGACGCAGGGCGGCACTGAAGCTTTCTTT. The rearrangement joins TRBV10-3 to TRBJ1-1; weak D call: TRBD1 (5 bases). The CDR3 runs 16 residues. In germline, CDR1 is ENHRY, CDR2 SYGVKD. V lost 4 bases to trimming and J lost 4 bases, with 19 bases between them.

This chain uses TRBV6-2 or TRBV6-3 with TRBJ2-5; the D gene is possibly TRBD2 (5 bases). Between the trimmed V and J ends, which lost 5 bases and 5 bases, there was a span of 18 bases. Looked up from germline, CDR1 is MNHEY and CDR2 is SVGEGT. This CDR3 has 15 residues. CDR3 sequence (DNA): TGTGCCAGCAGTCGCGCGGGCTTCCGCTTTGAGACCCAGTACTTC. Translation gives CASSRAGFRFETQYF.

This clone was found once. The genes are TRBV5-1 and TRBJ2-3; weak D call: TRBD2 (6 bases). V lost 6 bases and J lost 3, with 14 bases in between. This CDR3 is built from 14 residues. CDR1 and CDR2 from the germline V gene are SGHRS and YFSETQ. The CDR3 spells CASTPGAGTDTQYF. CDR3 bases: TGCGCCAGCACCCCCGGGGCGGGAACAGATACGCAGTATTTT.

V is TRBV19 and J is TRBJ1-2; 7 bases agree with TRBD1. Unmatched junction bases numbered 13, after V lost 8 bases and J lost 1 base. The CDR3 consists of 16 residues. The germline V gene encodes CDR1 LNHDA and CDR2 SQIVND (reference sequence). Here the CDR3 DNA reads TGTGCCAGTCGACCCCGATTGACAGGGATTAACTATGGCTACACCTTC. This gives the protein CASRPRLTGINYGYTF.

This clone was seen only a few times. The chain employs TRBV24-1 and TRBJ1-5; TRBD1 matches 9 bases. The length of the CDR3 is 16 residues. Germline CDR1 KGHDR, CDR2 SFDVKD. The V segment lost 3 bases and the J segment 5 bases; nucleotides outside the gene matches: 7. The CDR3 loop reads CATSDKTGQGYQPQHF. The CDR3 DNA reads as TGTGCCACCAGTGATAAAACAGGACAGGGGTATCAGCCCCAGCATTTT.

A note on this clone: An end of the junction differs from the germline gene, which may be a read error. The rearrangement uses TRBV6-2 or TRBV6-3 and TRBJ1-2; D gene ambiguous. The CDR3 sequence is 11 residues long. Germline CDR1 and CDR2: MNHEY and SVGEGT. This CDR3 is CASSREHGYAF. CDR3 sequence (DNA): TGTGCCAGCAGTAGGGAGCACGGCTACGCCTTC.

This clone appeared a single time. Other DNA sequences within the sample encode an identical CDR3. The rearrangement uses TRBV7-9 and TRBJ2-5, with a possible D match to TRBD2 (7 bases). This CDR3 has 13 residues. The V end lost 2 bases, the J end lost 5 bases, and 9 bases lay between the germline ends. Germline CDR1 and CDR2: SEHNR and FQNEAQ (reference sequence). The CDR3 sequence: CASSLRGGETQYF. CDR3 bases: TGTGCCAGCAGCTTAAGGGGGGGTGAGACCCAGTACTTC.

The chain combines TRBV18 with TRBJ2-7, with D possibly matching TRBD2 (5 bases). The CDR3 runs to 14 residues. In germline, CDR1 is KGHSH, CDR2 LQKENI. V was pared by 2 bases and J by 5 bases, with 13 bases between. The CDR3 reads CASSPGEKRNEQYF. DNA of the CDR3: TGTGCCAGCTCACCAGGGGAGAAAAGGAACGAGCAGTACTTC.

The J gene is TRBJ2-1, the V gene TRBV5-5; 13 nucleotides agree with TRBD2. CDR3 size: 15 residues. The V segment lost 3 bases and the J segment 8 bases; nucleotides outside the gene matches: 5. The V gene's germline CDR1 is SGHKS and CDR2 YYEKEE (reference sequence). As DNA, the CDR3 is TGTGCCAGCAGCTGGACTAGCGGGAGCAGTTATGAGCAGTTCTTC. It is translated as CASSWTSGSSYEQFF.

J is TRBJ2-3 and V is TRBV24-1, with TRBD2 matching over 10 bases. This CDR3 is 17 amino acids long. V lost 1 base to trimming and J lost 1 base; unmatched junction nucleotides: 4. Germline V lookup: CDR1 KGHDR, CDR2 SFDVKD. CDR3 sequence reads: CATSDLAGGLGTDTQYF. In nucleotides, the CDR3 is TGTGCCACCAGTGATTTAGCGGGAGGGCTGGGCACAGATACGCAGTATTTT.

V and J are TRBV28 and TRBJ1-4; possible D gene TRBD1, 5 bases. V was pared by 5 bases and J by 8 bases, with 15 bases between. Germline V gives CDR1 MDHEN, CDR2 SYDVKM. The CDR3 is made up of 14 amino acids. CDR3 coding DNA: TGTGCCAGCAGTCCTCCCGGGGGTTGGGAAAAACTGTTTTTT. Translated: CASSPPGGWEKLFF.